This T cell receptor beta chain was identified during a study of blood T cell repertoires in COVID-19. On the study more broadly: Samples representing acute and convalescent COVID-19 were sourced from the United States, Italy and Spain. The cDNA or gDNA used as material had been derived from T cells, B-cell-depleted T cells, or PBMCs.

In the authors' methods: Quantification of nucleated cells was approximated via reference gene primer amplification. Sequencing used immunoSEQ multiplex PCR; TCRdb keeps in-frame clones, though not all of them. V, J and clone size reflect that table, while D and trimming were determined from the DNA. The sample yields tens of thousands of clones, about 81% seen once. The length of the CDR3 is 20 residues. Germline V gene data show CDR1 as KGHSH and CDR2 as LQKENI. V was clipped by 1 base and J by 3 bases; unmatched bases: 17. The TCR originated in a human donor in a cohort sampled during active COVID-19. The rearrangement links TRBV18 to TRBJ2-2; the match to TRBD1 covers 7 bases. The source material was peripheral blood. CDR3 DNA sequence: TGTGCCAGCTCACCACTTAGGACAGGAAAACATACCGGGGACACCGGGGAGCTGTTTTTT. It specifies CASSPLRTGKHTGDTGELFF.